The text below deals with one T cell receptor (beta chain). The target of this receptor is not known. One base away there is no much larger clone; base qualities are not given. The sample comes from a study of cytomegalovirus exposure and HLA in healthy donors (dated 2017 in TCRdb). Concerning the study at large: According to an earlier analysis of around 600 of the donors, about 179 million T cells yielded 95 million to 140 million unique TCR beta sequences and 250 to 350 Gb of sequence data. Because of strong linkage in the cohort, 4 to 6 DR-DQ haplotypes were treated as single units for association and clustering. The study used immunosequencing to profile the T cell repertoires of around 600 subjects and linked those repertoires to cytomegalovirus serostatus. HLA typing covered class I and class II loci at four-digit resolution. A later analysis re-examined previously published TCR beta repertoires from over 500 donors and added high-resolution HLA genotyping to investigate patterns of TCR occurrence. In addition to the first cohort of 650 to 750 subjects, a separate validation cohort of 120 different subjects was used. High-throughput TCR immunosequencing, statistical association of individual TCRs with disease status, and machine learning were combined to predict cytomegalovirus infection status. The study was designed to test whether signatures of past pathogen exposure could be identified by cataloging public T cell receptors. In an earlier analysis of several hundred of the donors, high-throughput TCR beta sequencing was used to judge whether each TCR beta V gene segment behaved as functional or pseudogenic. Donor age, sex, ethnicity and CMV serostatus were collected together with the repertoire data. All discovery cohort repertoires had been generated using a single sequencing platform. Across approximately 400 genotyped donors of the cohort, an average of approximately 200,000 unique TCR beta nucleotide sequences per donor were sequenced, and about a sixth of those sequences were non-productive. Typing coverage differed by locus: A, B, C, DRB1 and DQB1 were typed in about 629-640 donors, DQA1 in around 500, DPA1 in roughly 590, and DPB1 in roughly 450. Among the 398 genotyped donors, around 81% belonged to the genetic ancestry cluster associated with self-reported Caucasian donors. A later genetic analysis took genome-wide SNP genotypes for about three fifths of the 666 donors and used that subset as a discovery cohort. Roughly 300 gigabases of sequencing data and around 85 million unique TCR sequences made up an early release that covered approximately 620 HLA-typed donors. Rather than drawing on any new phenotypic data, the later analysis identified candidate immune exposures from TCR beta sequences and the way those sequences occurred across donors.

From cysteine to phenylalanine, the CDR3 is 13 amino acids long. Only the CDR3 portion is preserved as DNA: 39 bases, with reading frame beginning at the first base. Ends trimmed: V by 3 bases, J by 9 bases; bases unmatched to a gene: 3. CDR1 and CDR2 (WNHNN, SYGVQD) derive from the germline V gene (reference sequence). The cohort comprised several hundred healthy bone marrow donors. All cohort members were sampled while nominally healthy, although unrecorded immune exposures were likely present. The donor was CMV seronegative and belonged to the group of under 400 seronegative cohort members. A peripheral blood sample was provided by each donor, and peripheral blood mononuclear cells were used for TCR beta sequencing. The Qiagen DNeasy Blood Extraction Kit was used to extract genomic DNA from the blood cell samples. Library prep was done by the immunoSEQ multiplex PCR assay. A mixture of 60 forward primers for TCR Vbeta segments and 13 reverse primers for TCR Jbeta segments was used in the multiplex PCR. A multiplex PCR assay on genomic DNA amplified the CDR3 region of rearranged TCR beta genes. The Illumina HiSeq System was used to sequence the amplified TCR beta libraries as 87-base-pair reads. Regarding the original processing steps: A later analysis counted around 72 million unique TCR beta chains across the 550 to 700 repertoires, and around 9.9 million of these chains were shared by at least two donors. Raw reads were error-corrected and collapsed into unique sequences with a nearest-neighbor algorithm that merged closely related sequences to remove PCR and sequencing errors. CDR3 sequences were aligned to IMGT reference sequences to assign V, D and J gene segments. For a sequence to be retained, a match of at least six nucleotides was required to both a V gene segment and a J gene segment. Rearrangements were classified as productive when the CDR3 lacked stop codons and remained in frame with V and J, and all other rearrangements were classified as non-productive. CDR3 was defined according to IMGT convention as the region running from the second conserved V-encoded cysteine to the conserved J-encoded phenylalanine. The earlier analysis of fewer than 750 of the donors excluded sequences that lacked an unambiguous match to a single V gene segment. An earlier analysis of about 590 of the donors classified V segments as functional when productive rearrangements were above 56.7% and as segregating when the standard deviation between donors was above 5%. A statistical classification framework was built to diagnose cytomegalovirus status from the catalog of TCR beta chain sequences. A later analysis assigned V and J genes by comparing TCR nucleotide sequences with IMGT/GENE-DB human TR gene sequences. The TCRdist pipeline was used in a later analysis to assign CDR3 sequences and most-parsimonious VDJ recombination scenarios. In a later analysis, every TCR beta chain was defined by the combination of its CDR3 amino acid sequence and its V-gene family, and reads without a unique V-gene family were dropped. As a way to deal with suspected cross-contamination and a sequencing artifact, a later analysis dropped 500 to 700 nucleotide sequences that were highly shared and had low generation probability. In a later analysis, a clonal expansion index was calculated for each public chain from normalized within-repertoire ranks of inferred template counts. Generation probabilities in a later analysis came from a VDJ recombination model fitted to out-of-frame rearrangements, and those results were checked against IGoR. A later analysis scored TCR-TCR, TCR-HLA and TCR-CMV co-occurrence with hypergeometric tests, applying a repertoire-size bias correction to TCR pairs. To estimate false discovery rates, a later analysis permuted the HLA or CMV assignments 20 times. In a later analysis, co-occurring TCRs were grouped using DBSCAN, and TCRdist sequence similarity was added for clustering within HLA-allele-positive subsets. For co-occurrence clustering, repertoires with fewer than 30,000 or more than 120,000 public chains were excluded, along with 4 to 6 repertoires with anomalous nucleotide sharing. TCRdb stores this immuneACCESS table with in-frame sequences only. Part of the clones is absent; in the studies checked, under half of the shortfall reflects unresolved V genes, and no reason is known for the rest. V, J and clone size are taken as reported in that table, and D and trimming were inferred from the DNA itself. The sample contains tens of thousands of clones, just over 75% of them found a single time. The biggest ten clones account for 6.3% of the sample.

What the research found in general, with its limitations: Because counts were too low, fewer than 20 rarely observed V segments, including chromosome 9 orphons, were excluded from the earlier analysis of about 500 of the donors. A further reported finding was that TCR beta sequences accurately predicted the HLA-A and HLA-B alleles for most subjects in the first cohort. In a later analysis, HLA-associated TCR beta chains were found to be more clonally expanded and to have lower generation probabilities than equally common non-associated chains. Most CMV-associated TCR beta chains appeared to be HLA-restricted in a later analysis, and the HLA associations seemed to be driven largely by CMV exposure. It was suggested by the authors that the approach could potentially be generalized to other disease states and immunological phenotypes. Linkage disequilibrium might explain the correlated functional status among segregating V segments, but an unknown experimental factor could not be ruled out. At a false discovery rate of 0.05, a later analysis linked roughly 17,000 TCR beta sequences to specific HLA alleles. A later genetic analysis associated a missense DCLRE1C variant with V-gene and J-gene trimming of TCR beta chains, and an independent cohort replicated the association. The study gave a list of 150 to 200 TCR beta chains associated with cytomegalovirus. Assigning TCR associations to individual alleles was difficult when HLA alleles, especially DR and DQ, strongly co-occurred. A later genetic analysis reported fewer N-insertions in productive TCRs among donors in an Asian-associated ancestry cluster than the approximately 670-donor mean. Three of the identified cytomegalovirus-associated TCR beta chains were confirmed in vitro to be specific for cytomegalovirus antigens. Only TCR beta chains were sequenced in this cohort, and the absence of alpha or paired-chain data limited detectable features. Across donors, most TCR sequences were observed very rarely, whereas some public TCRs were present in many individuals. CMV serostatus was the only immune exposure information available for the cohort. According to a later analysis, parvovirus B19, influenza, CMV and Epstein-Barr virus appeared linked to several top co-occurrence clusters. According to a later analysis, TCR association rates differed among HLA loci, with DRB1 alleles showing the most associated TCRs and HLA-C alleles showing the fewest. HLA typing was unavailable for some donors at each locus, so association tests used only the typed subset. Cytomegalovirus status was reported to be diagnosed by the classifier with high specificity and sensitivity in both the original and validation cohorts. Broadly in line with IMGT annotations, most TCR beta V segments showed up in productive rearrangements about 90% or about 30% of the time in an earlier analysis of under 700 of the donors. Roughly uniform sequencing depth across donors was assumed in presence/absence analyses, although this assumption may not hold. A cluster of highly shared sequence variants was judged likely to represent a technical artifact of the sequencing pipeline. Some IMGT-functional V segments, including TRBV6-2 and TRBV6-3, could not be told apart with the 87-base-pair reads, so those segments were excluded.

Recombination linked TRBV10-1 to TRBJ2-7, with 12 bases matching TRBD2. The source is a man over 45 in good health and CMV-seronegative. Material for sequencing was PBMCs. The nucleotide sequence is TGCGCCAGCAGTGATCAACTAGCGGGGGGGCAGTACTTC. The resulting protein is CASSDQLAGGQYF.